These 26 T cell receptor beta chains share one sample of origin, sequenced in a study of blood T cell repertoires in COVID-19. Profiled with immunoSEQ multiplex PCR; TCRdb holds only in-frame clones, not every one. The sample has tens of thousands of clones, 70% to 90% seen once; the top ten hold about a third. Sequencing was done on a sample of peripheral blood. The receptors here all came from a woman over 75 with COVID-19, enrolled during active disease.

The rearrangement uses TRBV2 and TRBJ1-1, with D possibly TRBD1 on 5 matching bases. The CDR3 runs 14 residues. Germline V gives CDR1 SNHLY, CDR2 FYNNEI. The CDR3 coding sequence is TGTGCGGGCGGGGGAAGGTATGAGGACACTGAAGCTTTCTTT. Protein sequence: CAGGGRYEDTEAFF.

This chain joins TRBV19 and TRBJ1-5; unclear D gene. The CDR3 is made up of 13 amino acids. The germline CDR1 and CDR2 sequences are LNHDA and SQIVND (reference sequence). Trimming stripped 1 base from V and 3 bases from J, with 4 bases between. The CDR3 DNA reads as TGTGCCAGTAGTATAGCCCTCAATCAGCCCCAGCATTTT. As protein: CASSIALNQPQHF.

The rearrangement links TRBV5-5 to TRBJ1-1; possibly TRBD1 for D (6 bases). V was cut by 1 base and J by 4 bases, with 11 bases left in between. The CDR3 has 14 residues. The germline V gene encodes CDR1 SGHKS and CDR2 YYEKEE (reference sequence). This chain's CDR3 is CASSLRGALTEAFF. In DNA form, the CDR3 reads TGTGCCAGCAGCTTGCGGGGGGCGCTCACTGAAGCTTTCTTT.

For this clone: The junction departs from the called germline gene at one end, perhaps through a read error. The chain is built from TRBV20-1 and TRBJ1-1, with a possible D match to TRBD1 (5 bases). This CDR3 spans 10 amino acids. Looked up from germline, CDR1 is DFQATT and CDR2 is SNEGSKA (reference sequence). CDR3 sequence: CSASVSGESF. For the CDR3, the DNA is TGCAGTGCTAGTGTCTCGGGGGAGTCCTTT.

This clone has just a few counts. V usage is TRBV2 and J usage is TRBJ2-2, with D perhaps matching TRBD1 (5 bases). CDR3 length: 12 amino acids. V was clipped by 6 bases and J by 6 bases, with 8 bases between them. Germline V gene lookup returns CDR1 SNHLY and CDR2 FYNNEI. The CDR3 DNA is TGTGCCAGCAGCGACAGAGCCGGGGAGCTGTTTTTT. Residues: CASSDRAGELFF. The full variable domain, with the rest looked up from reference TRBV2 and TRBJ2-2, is EPEVTQTPSHQVTQMGQEVILRCVPISNHLYFYWYRQILGQKVEFLVSFYNNEISEKSEIFDDQFSVERPDGSNFTLKIRSTKLEDSAMYFCASSDRAGELFFGEGSRLTVL.

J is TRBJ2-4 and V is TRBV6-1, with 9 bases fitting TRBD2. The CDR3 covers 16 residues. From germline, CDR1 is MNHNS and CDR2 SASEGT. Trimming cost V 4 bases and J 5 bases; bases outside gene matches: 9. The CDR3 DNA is TGTGCCAGCAGTGGAAATGCGGGAGGGCCGGAAAACATTCAGTACTTC. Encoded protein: CASSGNAGGPENIQYF.

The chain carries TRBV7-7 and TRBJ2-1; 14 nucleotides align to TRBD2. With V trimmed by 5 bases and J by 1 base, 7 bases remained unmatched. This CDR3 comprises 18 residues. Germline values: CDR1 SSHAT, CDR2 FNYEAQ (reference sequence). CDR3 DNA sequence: TGTGCCAGCAGCCCTGCCGGGACTAGCGGGAGTTCCTACAATGAGCAGTTCTTC. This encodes CASSPAGTSGSSYNEQFF.

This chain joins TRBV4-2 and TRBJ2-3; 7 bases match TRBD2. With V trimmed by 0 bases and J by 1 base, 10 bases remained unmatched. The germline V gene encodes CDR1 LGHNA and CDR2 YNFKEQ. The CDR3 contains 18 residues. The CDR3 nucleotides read TGTGCCAGCAGCCAAGATCGGGCTAGCGGTTACCGCACAGATACGCAGTATTTT. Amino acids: CASSQDRASGYRTDTQYF.

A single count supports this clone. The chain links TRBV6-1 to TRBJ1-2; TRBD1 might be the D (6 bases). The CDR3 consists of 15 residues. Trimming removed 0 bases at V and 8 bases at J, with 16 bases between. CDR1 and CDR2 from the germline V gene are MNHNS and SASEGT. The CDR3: CASSEAGARSYGYTF. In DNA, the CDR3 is TGTGCCAGCAGTGAAGCGGGGGCCAGATCTTACGGCTACACCTTC.

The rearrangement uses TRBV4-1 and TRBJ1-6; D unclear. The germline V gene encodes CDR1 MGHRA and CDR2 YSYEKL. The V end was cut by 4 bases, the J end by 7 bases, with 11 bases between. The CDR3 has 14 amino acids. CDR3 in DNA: TGCGCCAGCAGCCCCGGGGTCCTGAATTCACCCCTCCACTTT. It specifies CASSPGVLNSPLHF.

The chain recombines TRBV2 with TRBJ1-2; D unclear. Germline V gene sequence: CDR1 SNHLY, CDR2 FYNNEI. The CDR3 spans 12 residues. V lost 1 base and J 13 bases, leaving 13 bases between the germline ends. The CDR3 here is CASSEVGRPGTF. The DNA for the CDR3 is TGTGCCAGCAGTGAAGTTGGAAGGCCGGGCACCTTC.

The CDR3 nucleotides read TGCGCCAGCAGCTTAGGAGGCGGGAGTACCTACAATGAGCAGTTCTTC. Its translation is CASSLGGGSTYNEQFF. This chain uses TRBV5-1 with TRBJ2-1, with TRBD2 matching over 7 bases. The CDR3 length is 16 residues. Looked up from germline, CDR1 is SGHRS and CDR2 is YFSETQ. Trimming cost V 2 bases and J 2 bases; bases outside gene matches: 7.

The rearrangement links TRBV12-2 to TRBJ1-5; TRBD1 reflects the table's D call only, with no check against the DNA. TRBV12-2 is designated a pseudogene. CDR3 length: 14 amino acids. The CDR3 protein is CASRGPYSNQPQHF. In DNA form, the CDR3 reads TGTGCAAGTCGCGGGCCGTATAGCAATCAGCCCCAGCATTTT.

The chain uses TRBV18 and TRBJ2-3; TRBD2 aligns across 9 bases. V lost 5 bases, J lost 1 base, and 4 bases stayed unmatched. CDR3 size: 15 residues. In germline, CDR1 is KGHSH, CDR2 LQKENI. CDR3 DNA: TGTGCCAGCTCATCCTGGACTAGCGGCACAGATACGCAGTATTTT. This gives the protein CASSSWTSGTDTQYF.

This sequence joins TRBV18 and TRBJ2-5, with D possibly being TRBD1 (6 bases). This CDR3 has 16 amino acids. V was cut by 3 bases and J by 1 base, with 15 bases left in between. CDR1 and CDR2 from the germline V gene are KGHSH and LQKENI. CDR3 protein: CASSPSLGQFQETQYF. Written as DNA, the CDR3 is TGTGCCAGCTCACCGAGCCTAGGACAGTTCCAAGAGACCCAGTACTTC.

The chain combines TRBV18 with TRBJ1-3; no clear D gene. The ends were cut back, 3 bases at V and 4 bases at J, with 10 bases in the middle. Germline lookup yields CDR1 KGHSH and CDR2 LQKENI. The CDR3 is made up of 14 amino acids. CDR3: CASSPSGSGNTIYF. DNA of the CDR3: TGTGCCAGCTCACCCTCCGGGTCCGGAAACACCATATATTTT.

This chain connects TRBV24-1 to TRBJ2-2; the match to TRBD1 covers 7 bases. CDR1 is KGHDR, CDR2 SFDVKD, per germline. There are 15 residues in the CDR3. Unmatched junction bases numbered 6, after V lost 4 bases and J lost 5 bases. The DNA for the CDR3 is TGTGCCACCAGTGAGCGACAGGGATGGACCGGGGAGCTGTTTTTT. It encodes CATSERQGWTGELFF.

This CDR3 reads CASSPSSGGGQETQYF. CDR3 sequence (DNA): TGCGCCAGCAGCCCCTCTAGCGGGGGGGGACAAGAGACCCAGTACTTC. This chain joins TRBV5-1 and TRBJ2-5, with TRBD2 matching over 12 bases. The ends lost 4 bases at V and 2 bases at J; junction bases unmatched: 6. Per germline, CDR1 SGHRS and CDR2 YFSETQ. The CDR3 sequence is 16 residues long.

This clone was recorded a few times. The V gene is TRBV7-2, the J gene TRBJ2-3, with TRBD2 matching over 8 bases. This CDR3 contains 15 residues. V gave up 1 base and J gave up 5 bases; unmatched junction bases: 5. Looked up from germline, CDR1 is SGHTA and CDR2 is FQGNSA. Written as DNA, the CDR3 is TGTGCCAGCAGCTTAGAGGGACTAGGTGGAGATACGCAGTATTTT. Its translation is CASSLEGLGGDTQYF. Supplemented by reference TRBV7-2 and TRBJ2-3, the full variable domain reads GAGVSQSPSNKVTEKGKDVELRCDPISGHTALYWYRQSLGQGLEFLIYFQGNSAPDKSGLPSDRFSAERTGGSVSTLTIQRTQQEDSAVYLCASSLEGLGGDTQYFGPGTRLTVL.

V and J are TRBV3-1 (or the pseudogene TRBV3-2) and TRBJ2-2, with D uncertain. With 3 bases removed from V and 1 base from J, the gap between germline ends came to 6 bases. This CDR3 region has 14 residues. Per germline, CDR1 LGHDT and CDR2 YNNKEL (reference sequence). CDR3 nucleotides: TGTGCCAGCAGCCAGCAGGTGAACACCGGGGAGCTGTTTTTT. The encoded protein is CASSQQVNTGELFF.

In nucleotides, the CDR3 is TGTGCCAGCATTCAGGCGGGGGATAATCAGCCCCAGCATTTT. This codes for CASIQAGDNQPQHF. The chain carries TRBV28 and TRBJ1-5; possible D gene TRBD1, 5 bases. There are 14 residues in the CDR3. Germline CDR1 reads MDHEN; CDR2 reads SYDVKM. V lost 7 bases and J 4 bases, leaving 14 bases between the germline ends.

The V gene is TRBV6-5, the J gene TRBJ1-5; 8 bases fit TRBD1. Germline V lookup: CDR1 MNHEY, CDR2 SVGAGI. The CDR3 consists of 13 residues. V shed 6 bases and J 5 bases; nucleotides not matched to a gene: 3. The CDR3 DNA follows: TGTGCCAGCAGCGCACAGGGGGATCAGCCCCAGCATTTT. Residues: CASSAQGDQPQHF.

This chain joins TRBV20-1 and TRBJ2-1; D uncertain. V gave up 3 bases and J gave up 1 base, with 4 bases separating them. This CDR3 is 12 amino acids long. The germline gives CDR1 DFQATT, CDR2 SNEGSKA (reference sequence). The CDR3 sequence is CSASLSYNEQFF. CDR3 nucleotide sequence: TGCAGTGCTAGTTTATCCTACAATGAGCAGTTCTTC.

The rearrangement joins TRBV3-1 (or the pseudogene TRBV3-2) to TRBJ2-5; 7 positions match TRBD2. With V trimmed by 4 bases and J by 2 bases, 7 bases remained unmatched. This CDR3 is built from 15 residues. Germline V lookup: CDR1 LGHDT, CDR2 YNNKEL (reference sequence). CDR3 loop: CASSLLGGSQETQYF. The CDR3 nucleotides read TGTGCCAGCAGCCTTTTGGGGGGGAGTCAAGAGACCCAGTACTTC.

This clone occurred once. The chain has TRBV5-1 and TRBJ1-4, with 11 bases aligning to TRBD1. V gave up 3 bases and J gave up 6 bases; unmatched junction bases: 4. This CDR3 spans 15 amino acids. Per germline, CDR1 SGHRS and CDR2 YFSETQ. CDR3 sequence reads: CASSWTGGWDEKLFF. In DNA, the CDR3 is TGCGCCAGCAGCTGGACAGGGGGCTGGGATGAAAAACTGTTTTTT.

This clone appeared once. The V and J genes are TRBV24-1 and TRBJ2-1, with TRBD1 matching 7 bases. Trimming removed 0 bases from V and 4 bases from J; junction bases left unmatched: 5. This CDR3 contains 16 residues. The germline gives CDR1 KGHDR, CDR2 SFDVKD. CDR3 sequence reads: CATSDLRPGQYNEQFF. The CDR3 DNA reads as TGTGCCACCAGTGATTTGCGACCGGGACAGTACAATGAGCAGTTCTTC.